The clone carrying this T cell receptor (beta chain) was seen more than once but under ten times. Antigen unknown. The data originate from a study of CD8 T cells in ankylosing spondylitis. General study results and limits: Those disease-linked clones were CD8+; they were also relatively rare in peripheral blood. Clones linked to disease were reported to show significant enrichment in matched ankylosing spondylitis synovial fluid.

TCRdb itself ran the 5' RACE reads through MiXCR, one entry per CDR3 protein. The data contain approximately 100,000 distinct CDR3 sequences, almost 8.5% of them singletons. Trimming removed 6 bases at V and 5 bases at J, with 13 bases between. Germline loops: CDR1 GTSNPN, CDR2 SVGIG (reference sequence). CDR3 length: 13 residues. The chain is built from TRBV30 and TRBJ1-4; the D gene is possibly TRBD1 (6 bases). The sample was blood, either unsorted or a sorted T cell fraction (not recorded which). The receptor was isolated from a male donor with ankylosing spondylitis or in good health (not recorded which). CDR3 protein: CACKGQNNEKLFF. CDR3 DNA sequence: TGTGCCTGCAAGGGACAAAACAATGAAAAACTGTTTTTT.